These 2 T cell receptor beta chains were sequenced from one sample in a study of early T cells in non-severe SARS-CoV-2 infection listed by TCRdb under 2021. Receptors were amplified or captured by 5' RACE. TCRdb names NextSeq 500 as the instrument used. TCRdb's own reprocessing of the public reads used fastp at Q25 and MiXCR and kept productive beta chains. Every distinct CDR3 protein forms one entry, paired with its most common genes and DNA. The table for this sample lists some 30,000 distinct CDR3 sequences; approximately 5% of them were counted only once. Of the sample, approximately 13% is held by the ten largest clones. The sample taken for sequencing was whole blood. Source of these receptors: an adult who was a healthcare worker with PCR-confirmed SARS-CoV-2 infection or an uninfected control (not recorded which).

There are many counts of this clonotype. J is TRBJ1-2 and V is TRBV10-3, with 9 bases identical to TRBD1. J was trimmed by 2 bases and V by 4 bases; bases with no gene match: 5. CDR1 and CDR2 from the germline V gene are ENHRY and SYGVKD. The CDR3 covers 15 residues. CDR3: CAISGGDRENYGYTF. CDR3 nucleotide sequence: TGTGCCATCAGTGGAGGGGACAGGGAAAACTATGGCTACACCTTC.

This clonotype was observed many times. V and J are TRBV7-3 and TRBJ2-1; D unclear. CDR1 is SGHTA, CDR2 FQGTGA, per germline. The CDR3 is 13 residues long. V was trimmed by 4 bases and J by 5 bases, leaving 9 bases between them. This CDR3 reads CASSSSNNNEQFF. CDR3 DNA: TGTGCCAGCAGCTCCTCTAACAACAATGAGCAGTTCTTC.